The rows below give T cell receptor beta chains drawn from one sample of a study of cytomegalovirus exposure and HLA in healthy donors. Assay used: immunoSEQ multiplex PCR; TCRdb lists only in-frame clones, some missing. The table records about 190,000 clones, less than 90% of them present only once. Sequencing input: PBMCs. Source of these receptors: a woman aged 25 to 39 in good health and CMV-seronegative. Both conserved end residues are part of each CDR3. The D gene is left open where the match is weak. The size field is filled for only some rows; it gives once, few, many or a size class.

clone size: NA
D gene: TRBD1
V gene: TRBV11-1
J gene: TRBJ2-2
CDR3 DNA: TGTGCCAGCAGCGCGCGACAGGGGGCGACCGGGGAGCTGTTTTTT
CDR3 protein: CASSARQGATGELFF

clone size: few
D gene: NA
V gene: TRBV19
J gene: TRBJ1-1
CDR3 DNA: TGTGCCAGTAGTATAGACAGGCTGAACACTGAAGCTTTCTTT
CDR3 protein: CASSIDRLNTEAFF

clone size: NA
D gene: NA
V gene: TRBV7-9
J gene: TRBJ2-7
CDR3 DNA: TGTGCCAGCAGCTTCGGGACCTACGAGCAGTACTTC
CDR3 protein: CASSFGTYEQYF

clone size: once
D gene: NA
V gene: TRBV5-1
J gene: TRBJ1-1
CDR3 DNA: TGCGCCAGCAGCTTTTTCATTTCCACTGAAGCTTTCTTT
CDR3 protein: CASSFFISTEAFF

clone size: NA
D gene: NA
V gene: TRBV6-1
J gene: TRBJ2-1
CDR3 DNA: TGTGCCAGCCACCTATACCGAATCAATGAGCAGTTCTTC
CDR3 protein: CASHLYRINEQFF

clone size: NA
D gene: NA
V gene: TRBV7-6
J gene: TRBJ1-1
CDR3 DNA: TGTGCCAGCAGCTTAGAGCGGGGTACTGAAGCTTTCTTT
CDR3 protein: CASSLERGTEAFF

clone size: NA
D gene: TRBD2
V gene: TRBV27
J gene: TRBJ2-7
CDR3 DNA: TGTGCCAGCAGTTTATTGACTAGCGGGAATAGTCTCAACGAGCAGTACTTC
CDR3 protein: CASSLLTSGNSLNEQYF

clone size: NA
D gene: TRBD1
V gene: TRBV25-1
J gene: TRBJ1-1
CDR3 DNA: TGTGCCAGCAGTGAATGGGGGGGACAGGTGAACACTGAAGCTTTCTTT
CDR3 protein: CASSEWGGQVNTEAFF

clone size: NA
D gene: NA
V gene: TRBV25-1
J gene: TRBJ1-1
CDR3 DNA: TGTGCCAGCAGTCCCCAGGGACTGGGGACTGAAGCTTTCTTT
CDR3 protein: CASSPQGLGTEAFF

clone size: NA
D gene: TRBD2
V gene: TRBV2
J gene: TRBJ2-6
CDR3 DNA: TGTGCCAGCACTCTCCTAGCGGGATTAGCTGGGGCCAACGTCCTGACTTTC
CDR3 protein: CASTLLAGLAGANVLTF

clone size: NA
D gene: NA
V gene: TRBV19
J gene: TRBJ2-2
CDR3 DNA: TGTGCCAGTAGTACATCAACGAACACCGGGGAGCTGTTTTTT
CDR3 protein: CASSTSTNTGELFF

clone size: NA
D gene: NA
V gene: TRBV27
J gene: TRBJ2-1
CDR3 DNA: TGTGCCACCTGGACAGCCTACAATGAGCAGTTCTTC
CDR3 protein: CATWTAYNEQFF

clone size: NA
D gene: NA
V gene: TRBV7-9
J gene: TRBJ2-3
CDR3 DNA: TGTGCCAGCAGCTTAGATTCGGTAGATACGCAGTATTTT
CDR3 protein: CASSLDSVDTQYF

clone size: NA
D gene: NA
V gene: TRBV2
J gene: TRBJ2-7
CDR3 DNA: TGTGCCAGCAGTTTAGGGACTCGGTACGGGTACTTC
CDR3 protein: CASSLGTRYGYF

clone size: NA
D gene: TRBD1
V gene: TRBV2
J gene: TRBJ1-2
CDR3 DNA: TGTGCCAGCAGGCAGACAGGGAAGACTGGCTACACCTTC
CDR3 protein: CASRQTGKTGYTF

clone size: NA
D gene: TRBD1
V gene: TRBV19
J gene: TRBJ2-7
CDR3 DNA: TGTGCCAGTAGTAAGCAGGGGGCGGACGAGCAGTACTTC
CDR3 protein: CASSKQGADEQYF